The clone carrying this TCR beta chain has just a few counts. As yet, its antigen is unknown. Per the germline V gene, CDR1 is SGHDN and CDR2 is FVKESK. Trimming pared 5 bases from V and 9 bases from J, leaving 8 bases between. This CDR3 contains 11 residues. The sample originates from a study of response to subunit inactivated influenza vaccine. Using its own MiXCR run on the RT-PCR reads, TCRdb lists one record per CDR3 protein. The data hold approximately 290,000 distinct CDR3 sequences, with approximately 20% observed a single time. Study findings and constraints: Every seasonal influenza vaccination brings in few new T cells, the authors suggested.

The receptor's source is a man aged 45 to 75 who received an inactivated influenza vaccine. The chain joins TRBV14 to TRBJ2-1; D uncertain. Sequences were derived from PBMCs from blood, sampled less than 22 months after vaccination. The CDR3 region is CASSVMGEQFF. CDR3 coding DNA: TGTGCCAGCAGCGTCATGGGTGAGCAGTTCTTC.